This T cell receptor (beta chain) was sequenced for a study of CD8+ T cells in alopecia areata. RNA, once extracted, was reverse transcribed into cDNA for use as the sequencing template. Generated by immunoSEQ multiplex PCR, the TCRdb table keeps only in-frame clones and is missing some. The sample has about 200,000 clones, roughly two fifths seen once; the top ten hold 0.48%. Treatment denoted: oral pan-JAK inhibitor, 5-10 mg twice daily. CDR3 length equals 14 residues. V was clipped by 1 base and J by 2 bases, with 4 bases between them. Germline CDR1 is SGHNT and CDR2 is YYREEE (reference sequence). This clone has a single count.

This sequence was found in a human donor with alopecia areata. The chain combines TRBV5-4 with TRBJ2-6; D not certain. The specimen was CD4+ T cells sorted from blood, collected at approximately week 30, from a patient treated with tofacitinib. The CDR3, as DNA: TGTGCCAGCAGCTTGTCCCCTGGGGCCAACGTCCTGACTTTC. It encodes CASSLSPGANVLTF.